What follows is one T cell receptor (beta chain) and its context. Its specificity is not known. Aged about 6 to 100, donors were systemically healthy Caucasians from Russia. This entry comes from a study of blood T cells in healthy people across ages. For the second PCR, which ran for about 6 to 11 cycles, a sample-barcoded 5' primer and a J-beta primer mix were used. TCRdb ran MiXCR on the 5' RACE reads and lists one entry per CDR3 protein. The sample has about 970,000 distinct CDR3 sequences, approximately 50% seen once; the top ten hold over 20%. The CDR3 runs to 14 residues. CDR1 is MDHEN and CDR2 is SYDVKM in the germline V gene. Overall study results and limits: Fewer expanded clones and more diversity marked long-lived versus aged donors.

This sequence originates from a woman in her sixties or seventies in good health. This chain uses TRBV28 with TRBJ2-4; D perhaps matches TRBD2 (6 bases). The DNA end favors TRBJ2-7, so the J call may be wrong. Sequenced sample: blood. The CDR3: CASSLEAGNYEQYF. CDR3 DNA: TGTGCCAGCAGTTTAGAAGCGGGCAACTACGAGCAGTACTTC.